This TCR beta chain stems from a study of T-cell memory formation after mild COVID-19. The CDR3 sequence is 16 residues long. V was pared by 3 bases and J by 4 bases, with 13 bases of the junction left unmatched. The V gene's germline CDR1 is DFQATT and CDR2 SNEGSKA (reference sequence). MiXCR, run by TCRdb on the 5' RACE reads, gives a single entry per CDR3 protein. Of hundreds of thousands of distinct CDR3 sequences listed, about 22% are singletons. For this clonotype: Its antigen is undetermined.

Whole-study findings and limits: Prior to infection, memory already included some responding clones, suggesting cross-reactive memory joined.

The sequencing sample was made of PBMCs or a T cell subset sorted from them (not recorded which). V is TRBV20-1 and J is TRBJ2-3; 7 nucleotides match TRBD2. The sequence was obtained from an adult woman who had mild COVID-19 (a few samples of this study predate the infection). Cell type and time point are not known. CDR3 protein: CSASPLRREIADTQYF. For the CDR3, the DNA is TGCAGTGCTAGCCCCCTCAGGCGGGAGATCGCAGATACGCAGTATTTT.